This section outlines one TCR beta chain sequence together with its context. This clonotype was counted a few times. What this receptor recognizes is not known. One base away there is no much larger clone; base qualities are not given. The data derive from a study of blood T cells in healthy people across ages (dated by TCRdb to the mid-2010s). With regard to the full study: Template switching captured roughly one uniquely barcoded TCR beta cDNA molecule per two T cells in model experiments. The study measured age-related changes in TCR beta repertoire diversity using deep sequencing normalized with unique cDNA molecular identifiers. Donors were grouped into four age groups: young (average roughly 17 years), middle-aged (roughly 37), aged (about 60) and long-lived (approximately 82). Using the same blood draw, the study looked at two additional independent replicas of 1 million unique cDNA reads for two donors, one aged 18 to 30 and the other aged 80 or older. The full study reports these points: Estimates of total diversity based on one million sequenced T cells were regarded as lower bounds and as underestimates. The percentage of naive T cells measured by flow cytometry correlated strongly with observed TCR beta diversity. Donor CMV infection status was unknown, potentially confounding age-related changes in expanded clonotypes. The long-lived group showed more naive CD4+ T cells, fewer expanded clones and increased TCR diversity than the aged group, suggesting age selection. Observed TCR beta diversity per million T cells fell roughly linearly with age, and a significant reduction was already apparent by age around 39. Conclusive comparison of naive and antigen-experienced compartments was prevented by the profiling of bulk unsorted PBMCs.

From its cysteine to its phenylalanine, the CDR3 spans 14 amino acids. Left in the record is the CDR3 DNA by itself, 42 bases read in frame from the first base. From the germline V gene, CDR1 is SQVTM and CDR2 is ANQGSEA. V was cut back by 3 bases and J by 3 bases, leaving a gap of 14 bases between them. Systemically healthy Caucasian individuals from Russia, 39 in total and aged roughly 6 to 100 years, were included as donors. Each donor gave 8 to 10 milliliters of peripheral blood, collected into EDTA-treated Vacutainer tubes. Ficoll-Paque density-gradient centrifugation was used to isolate PBMCs, with at least 6.5 million per sample. Total RNA, at least 5.5 micrograms per sample, was extracted from PBMCs with Trizol reagent. For every donor, flow cytometry on a PBMC aliquot measured the percentage of naive CD45RAhigh/CD27high T cells. Library construction relied on 5' RACE. The instrument was an Illumina HiSeq 2500. A second about 7 to 12 cycle PCR used a sample-barcoded 5' primer and a J-beta primer mix. A template-switch 5' adaptor carrying 12 random nucleotides introduced a unique molecular identifier onto each TCR beta cDNA molecule. At least 2.5 million CDR3-containing paired-end reads were obtained from each sample. All of the RNA was converted into first-strand cDNA using the Mint cDNA synthesis kit, with a TRBC-specific oligonucleotide serving as the primer. After uracil-DNA glycosylase treatment, a first 18-cycle PCR used universal primers M1SS and BC2_uni_R on all cDNA. As for the authors' bioinformatics: Normalization of each sample was performed by random selection of 1 million high-quality reads, each carrying a distinct molecular identifier. Instead of being binned into consensus sequences, reads that shared molecular identifiers were thrown out. CDR3 identification, clonotype clustering and error correction used MiTCR with a Q25 quality threshold and the strictest error-elimination algorithm. Lower-bound total TCR beta diversity was estimated with a nonparametric unseen species model using Euler transformation. The raw public data were reprocessed by TCRdb itself: fastp quality trimming at Q25, MiXCR clonotype calling, in-frame beta chains only. Identical CDR3 protein sequences are pooled into one entry, listed with their most common genes and DNA. The authors' filters were not applied to this entry. This sample comprises more than 650,000 distinct CDR3 sequences, 25% to 30% of them detected only once. Around 3% of the sample comes from the top ten.

The same data also went into a second study, on T cells of mothers and their children. As the second study states: Nine systemically healthy Caucasian individuals, comprising three mothers and their six children, were included as donors. cDNA synthesis used all of the extracted RNA, with roughly 1.5 ug of RNA in each 15 ul reaction. In the second PCR, the M1S primer added sample barcodes and 2-4 random nucleotides. Over 8 million TCR beta CDR3 reads came from each mother, compared with some 3 million reads from each child. Thymic selection shapes the output of TCR recombination in a similar way in related and unrelated pairs, and inherited differences have a minor effect. Normalized repertoire overlap was always found to be slightly, but never significantly, higher in related mother-child pairs than in unrelated mother-child pairs. No persistent microchimeric T cell clones were found, with a detection sensitivity of approximately 95 clones per million clonotypes. To look for features that set related mother-child pairs apart from unrelated individuals, the researchers ran deep NGS to compare the TCR beta repertoires of mothers and children. On average, the children were roughly 11 +/- 4 years old, while the mothers were approximately 40 +/- 4 years old. After adapters were ligated using NEBNext reagents, the libraries underwent 100+100 nt paired-end sequencing on an Illumina HiSeq 2000. To prevent cross-contamination, the mother and child libraries were prepared one month apart and sequenced in separate runs. Between about 500,000 and 2,100,000 distinct TCR beta clonotypes were identified per donor. Naive TCR beta clonotypes were estimated from low-frequency clonotypes matched to each donor's FACS-determined naive share, without sorting.

Sequences were obtained from blood. The receptor was derived from a boy under 18 in good health. This chain joins TRBV29-1 to TRBJ2-5, with TRBD2 tentatively as D gene (6 bases match). The sequenced DNA: TGCAGCGTTGAGCTTCGGCTAGCGAAAGAGACCCAGTACTTC. The resulting protein is CSVELRLAKETQYF.